This is a list of T cell receptor beta chains from one sample in a study of technical replicates of blood from a handful of donors. Clones were read by immunoSEQ multiplex PCR, and TCRdb kept only the in-frame ones, dropping some. The profile shows approximately 50,000 clones, roughly 95% of them singletons. The sample was T cells isolated from PBMCs. These receptors were collected from a human donor in good health. CDR3s include the opening cysteine and the closing phenylalanine or tryptophan. D genes are given only for firm matches. Clone size appears in some rows only: once, few, many, or a class for an expanded clone.

clone_size: .
j_call: TRBJ1-4
d_call: .
v_call: TRBV6-5
cdr3_nt: TGTGCCAGCACCCCCGGTAGGGGGAACGAAAAACTGTTTTTT
cdr3_aa: CASTPGRGNEKLFF

clone_size: few
j_call: TRBJ1-1
d_call: TRBD1
v_call: TRBV20-1
cdr3_nt: TGCAGTGCTTCCCCGACAGGGGCTTTCTTT
cdr3_aa: CSASPTGAFF

clone_size: .
j_call: TRBJ2-6
d_call: .
v_call: TRBV10-2
cdr3_nt: TGCGCCAGCAGTGAGTCGTCGGTTGTAACTGGGGCCAACGTCCTGACTTTC
cdr3_aa: CASSESSVVTGANVLTF

clone_size: .
j_call: TRBJ2-1
d_call: .
v_call: TRBV30
cdr3_nt: TGTGCCTGGAGTGCTTTACCCAGCTCCTACAATGAGCAGTTCTTC
cdr3_aa: CAWSALPSSYNEQFF

clone_size: .
j_call: TRBJ2-3
d_call: .
v_call: TRBV9
cdr3_nt: TGTGCCAGCAGCGTAATTAGGGGGAGAGGGGCAGATACGCAGTATTTT
cdr3_aa: CASSVIRGRGADTQYF

clone_size: .
j_call: TRBJ2-5
d_call: .
v_call: TRBV4-1
cdr3_nt: TGCGCCAGCAGCCAAGAACCCCCGGGGGAGACCCAGTACTTC
cdr3_aa: CASSQEPPGETQYF

clone_size: .
j_call: TRBJ1-1
d_call: .
v_call: TRBV9
cdr3_nt: TGTGCCAGCAGCGTAGTGGAGATCATGAACACTGAAGCTTTCTTT
cdr3_aa: CASSVVEIMNTEAFF

clone_size: .
j_call: TRBJ2-2
d_call: .
v_call: TRBV14
cdr3_nt: TGTGCCAGCAGGGCTCAGAACACCGGGGAGCTGTTTTTT
cdr3_aa: CASRAQNTGELFF

clone_size: once
j_call: TRBJ2-1
d_call: .
v_call: TRBV4-1
cdr3_nt: TGCGCCAGCAGCCAAGAGCTGCGCAACAATGAGCAGTTCTTC
cdr3_aa: CASSQELRNNEQFF

clone_size: .
j_call: TRBJ2-5
d_call: .
v_call: TRBV6-1
cdr3_nt: TGTGCCAGCAGTGCGGGTCTATCCCAAGAGACCCAGTACTTC
cdr3_aa: CASSAGLSQETQYF

clone_size: .
j_call: TRBJ1-1
d_call: .
v_call: TRBV9
cdr3_nt: TGTGCCAGCAGCGACGGAAGTCAGCCTCGGGGTGAAGCTTTCTTT
cdr3_aa: CASSDGSQPRGEAFF

clone_size: .
j_call: TRBJ2-2
d_call: .
v_call: TRBV6-1
cdr3_nt: TGTGCCAGCAGTCTGGGACAGAACACCGGGGAGCTGTTTTTT
cdr3_aa: CASSLGQNTGELFF

clone_size: .
j_call: TRBJ1-4
d_call: TRBD1
v_call: TRBV18
cdr3_nt: TGTGCCAGCTCACCCAGGGGGCGCAGGGAAAATGAAAAACTGTTTTTT
cdr3_aa: CASSPRGRRENEKLFF

clone_size: .
j_call: TRBJ1-5
d_call: TRBD1
v_call: TRBV19
cdr3_nt: TGTGCCAGTAGAACGGGACAGGGAAGCAATCAGCCCCAGCATTTT
cdr3_aa: CASRTGQGSNQPQHF

clone_size: once
j_call: TRBJ2-1
d_call: TRBD2
v_call: TRBV5-1
cdr3_nt: TGCGCCAGCAGCGTTCTAGCGGGCGACATCAATGAGCAGTTCTTC
cdr3_aa: CASSVLAGDINEQFF

clone_size: .
j_call: TRBJ2-5
d_call: TRBD2
v_call: TRBV27
cdr3_nt: TGTGCCAGCAGTTTGGCTAGCGGGTCCTCCCAGTACTTC
cdr3_aa: CASSLASGSSQYF

clone_size: .
j_call: TRBJ2-7
d_call: .
v_call: TRBV19
cdr3_nt: TGTGCCAGTAGTTTACTTTCGGTCAGGGGTTATGACGAGCAGTACTTC
cdr3_aa: CASSLLSVRGYDEQYF

clone_size: .
j_call: TRBJ2-5
d_call: TRBD2
v_call: TRBV27
cdr3_nt: TGTGCCAGCAGTCGACGACTAGCGGGAGGGCCTTTGCAGGAGACCCAGTACTTC
cdr3_aa: CASSRRLAGGPLQETQYF

clone_size: .
j_call: TRBJ2-7
d_call: .
v_call: TRBV11-2
cdr3_nt: TGTGCCAGCAGCCCCCAGCGGCGGGAAGCTTACGAGCAGTACTTC
cdr3_aa: CASSPQRREAYEQYF

clone_size: .
j_call: TRBJ1-4
d_call: .
v_call: TRBV4-1
cdr3_nt: TGCGCCAGCAGCCAAGATGGGGCCAGGCCGGAAAAACTGTTTTTT
cdr3_aa: CASSQDGARPEKLFF

clone_size: .
j_call: TRBJ2-7
d_call: .
v_call: TRBV28
cdr3_nt: TGTGCCAGCAGCCCCGACAGTTCCTACGAGCAGTACTTC
cdr3_aa: CASSPDSSYEQYF

clone_size: .
j_call: TRBJ2-7
d_call: TRBD2
v_call: TRBV29-1
cdr3_nt: TGCAGCGCCCTTTTTGGGACTAGCGGACTCATCTCCTACGAGCAGTACTTC
cdr3_aa: CSALFGTSGLISYEQYF

clone_size: .
j_call: TRBJ2-3
d_call: .
v_call: TRBV19
cdr3_nt: TGTGCCAGTAGTATCCCGAGGTTTACAGATACGCAGTATTTT
cdr3_aa: CASSIPRFTDTQYF

clone_size: .
j_call: TRBJ2-5
d_call: TRBD2
v_call: TRBV12-5
cdr3_nt: TGTGCTAGTGGTTTGGGACTAGCGGGACCCCAGAGGGAGACCCAGTACTTC
cdr3_aa: CASGLGLAGPQRETQYF

clone_size: .
j_call: TRBJ2-2
d_call: TRBD2
v_call: TRBV25-1
cdr3_nt: TGTGCCAGCAGTGAGCGGGAGCGGGAATCCGGGGAGCTGTTTTTT
cdr3_aa: CASSERERESGELFF

clone_size: .
j_call: TRBJ1-2
d_call: .
v_call: TRBV9
cdr3_nt: TGTGCCAGCAGCGTAGGGGGGCAGGGCTATGGCTACACCTTC
cdr3_aa: CASSVGGQGYGYTF

clone_size: .
j_call: TRBJ1-2
d_call: TRBD1
v_call: TRBV14
cdr3_nt: TGTGCCAGCAGCCAAGTTCCAGGGGGCGTTTCGGGAGGCTACACCTTC
cdr3_aa: CASSQVPGGVSGGYTF

clone_size: .
j_call: TRBJ2-3
d_call: .
v_call: TRBV6-6
cdr3_nt: TGTGCCAGCAGTACCAGGACAAGCACAGATACGCAGTATTTT
cdr3_aa: CASSTRTSTDTQYF

clone_size: .
j_call: TRBJ2-7
d_call: TRBD1
v_call: TRBV5-4
cdr3_nt: TGTGCCAGCAGCGAGGGACAGACCCACGAGCAGTACTTC
cdr3_aa: CASSEGQTHEQYF

clone_size: .
j_call: TRBJ2-3
d_call: .
v_call: TRBV4-3
cdr3_nt: TGCGCCAGCAGCCAGGGGACTAGCACAGATACGCAGTATTTT
cdr3_aa: CASSQGTSTDTQYF

clone_size: .
j_call: TRBJ2-7
d_call: .
v_call: TRBV28
cdr3_nt: TGTGCCAGCAGTTCCTCCCGGGACTCCTACGAGCAGTACTTC
cdr3_aa: CASSSSRDSYEQYF

clone_size: .
j_call: TRBJ1-5
d_call: TRBD1
v_call: TRBV28
cdr3_nt: TGTGCCAGCAACCGGCTCCACAGGGGAGCACTTAATCAGCCCCAGCATTTT
cdr3_aa: CASNRLHRGALNQPQHF

clone_size: .
j_call: TRBJ1-1
d_call: .
v_call: TRBV28
cdr3_nt: TGTGCCAGCAGTTCCCGGATGGGAGTAGCTGAAGCTTTCTTT
cdr3_aa: CASSSRMGVAEAFF

clone_size: once
j_call: TRBJ1-1
d_call: TRBD1
v_call: TRBV2
cdr3_nt: TGTGCCAGCAGGTCCAGGGGGCTCATGAACACTGAAGCTTTCTTT
cdr3_aa: CASRSRGLMNTEAFF

clone_size: .
j_call: TRBJ2-3
d_call: .
v_call: TRBV10-3
cdr3_nt: TGTGCCATCAGTGACCAGGGGTCAGATACGCAGTATTTT
cdr3_aa: CAISDQGSDTQYF

clone_size: .
j_call: TRBJ1-2
d_call: TRBD1
v_call: TRBV28
cdr3_nt: TGTGCCAGCAGCCAGGGGACAGGAGTTATCTATGGCTACACCTTC
cdr3_aa: CASSQGTGVIYGYTF

clone_size: .
j_call: TRBJ2-7
d_call: .
v_call: TRBV2
cdr3_nt: TGTGCCAGCAGTGGCAGTTACGAGCAGTACTTC
cdr3_aa: CASSGSYEQYF

clone_size: .
j_call: TRBJ2-1
d_call: .
v_call: TRBV9
cdr3_nt: TGTGCCAGCAGCGTATTGGGGGGAGACTCAAATAATGAGCAGTTCTTC
cdr3_aa: CASSVLGGDSNNEQFF

clone_size: once
j_call: TRBJ2-3
d_call: .
v_call: TRBV28
cdr3_nt: TGTGCCAGCAGTTTTGGGGGACTGCTCACAGATACGCAGTATTTT
cdr3_aa: CASSFGGLLTDTQYF

clone_size: .
j_call: TRBJ2-7
d_call: TRBD1
v_call: TRBV27
cdr3_nt: TGTGCCAGCAGTTCACCGGGACAGGGGTACCCCGAGCAGTACTTC
cdr3_aa: CASSSPGQGYPEQYF

clone_size: .
j_call: TRBJ2-7
d_call: .
v_call: TRBV19
cdr3_nt: TGTGCCAGTAGTATAGGACAGATCTCTACCTACGAGCAGTACTTC
cdr3_aa: CASSIGQISTYEQYF